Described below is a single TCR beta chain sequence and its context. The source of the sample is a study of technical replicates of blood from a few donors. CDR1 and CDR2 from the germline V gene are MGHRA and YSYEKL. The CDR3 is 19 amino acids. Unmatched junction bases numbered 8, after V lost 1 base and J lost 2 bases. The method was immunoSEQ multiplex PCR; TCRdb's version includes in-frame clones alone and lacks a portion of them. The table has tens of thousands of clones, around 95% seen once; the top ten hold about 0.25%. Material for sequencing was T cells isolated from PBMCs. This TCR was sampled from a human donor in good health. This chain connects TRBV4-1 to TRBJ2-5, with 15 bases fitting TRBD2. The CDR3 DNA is TGCGCCAGCAGCCAAGGGCGGACTAGCGGGGGGGCCATACAAGAGACCCAGTACTTC. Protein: CASSQGRTSGGAIQETQYF.